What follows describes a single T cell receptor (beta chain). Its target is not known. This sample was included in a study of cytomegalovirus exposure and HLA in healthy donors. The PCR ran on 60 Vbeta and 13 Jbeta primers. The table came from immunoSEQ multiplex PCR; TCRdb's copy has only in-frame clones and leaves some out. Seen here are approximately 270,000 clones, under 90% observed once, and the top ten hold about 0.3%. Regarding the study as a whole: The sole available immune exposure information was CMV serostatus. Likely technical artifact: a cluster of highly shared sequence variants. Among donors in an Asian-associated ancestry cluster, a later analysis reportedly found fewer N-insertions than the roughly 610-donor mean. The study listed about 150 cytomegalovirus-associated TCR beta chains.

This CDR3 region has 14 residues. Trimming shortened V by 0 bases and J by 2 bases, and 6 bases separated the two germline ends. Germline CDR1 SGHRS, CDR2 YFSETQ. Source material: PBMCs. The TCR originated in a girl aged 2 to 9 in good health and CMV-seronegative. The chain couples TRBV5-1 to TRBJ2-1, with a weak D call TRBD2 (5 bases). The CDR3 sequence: CASSLVGTYNEQFF. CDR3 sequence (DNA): TGCGCCAGCAGCTTGGTCGGGACCTACAATGAGCAGTTCTTC.